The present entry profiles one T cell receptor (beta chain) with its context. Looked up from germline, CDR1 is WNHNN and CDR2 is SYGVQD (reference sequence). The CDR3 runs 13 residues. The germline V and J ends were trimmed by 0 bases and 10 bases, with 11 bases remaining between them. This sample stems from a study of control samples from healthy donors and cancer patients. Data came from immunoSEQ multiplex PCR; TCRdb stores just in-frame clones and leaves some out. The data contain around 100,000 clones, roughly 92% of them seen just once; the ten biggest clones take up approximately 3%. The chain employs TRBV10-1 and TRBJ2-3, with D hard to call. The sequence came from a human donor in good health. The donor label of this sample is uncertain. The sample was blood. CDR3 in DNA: TGCGCCAGCAGTGAGTCGGCCGGGTTGGCGCAGTATTTT. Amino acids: CASSESAGLAQYF.